Shown below are 2 T cell receptor beta chains from a single sample sequenced in a study of blood T cell repertoires in COVID-19. Repertoires were generated with immunoSEQ multiplex PCR, while TCRdb's copy carries only in-frame clones and drops some. Of 200,000 to 300,000 clones in the sample, about 89% were seen once. The sample comprised peripheral blood. Source of these receptors: a man between 40 and 49 years old who had recovered from COVID-19.

The chain joins TRBV12-3 or TRBV12-4 to TRBJ2-7; a possible D gene is TRBD2 (5 bases). V was cut by 2 bases and J by 6 bases, with 8 bases left in between. This CDR3 region has 12 residues. The CDR3 protein is CASSLLAGEQYF. DNA for the CDR3: TGTGCCAGCAGTTTATTGGCGGGCGAGCAGTACTTC.

The chain has TRBV29-1 and TRBJ1-2; TRBD1 agrees at 9 bases. The CDR3 runs to 17 residues. With 3 bases clipped from V and 4 bases from J, the junction kept 15 bases outside the gene matches. Germline CDR1 is SQVTM and CDR2 is ANQGSEA. DNA of the CDR3: TGCAGCGTTGATAGGATTGGACAGGGGAATTACTTCTATGGCTACACCTTC. This codes for CSVDRIGQGNYFYGYTF. Filled out from reference TRBV29-1 and TRBJ1-2, the complete variable domain reads SAVISQKPSRDICQRGTSLTIQCQVDSQVTMMFWYRQQPGQSLTLIATANQGSEATYESGFVIDKFPISRPNLTFSTLTVSNMSPEDSSIYLCSVDRIGQGNYFYGYTFGSGTRLTVV.